This T cell receptor beta chain was identified in a study of memory CD4+ T cells and cytomegalovirus serostatus. Whole-study results and caveats: About 40% of the roughly 150 known CMV-associated TCRbeta sequences appeared in CD4+ memory.

Comment on this clone: Its antigen is not identified.

The sort gate was single viable CD3+CD4+CD8-CD45RO+ cells for memory CD4+ T cells. TCRdb's table, derived via immunoSEQ multiplex PCR, lists solely in-frame clones and lacks some. The profile shows about 56,000 clones, 70% to 80% of them singletons. Germline values: CDR1 LGHNA, CDR2 YSLEER. V was cut by 0 bases and J by 4 bases, with 16 bases left in between. The CDR3 length is 17 residues. The chain joins TRBV4-3 to TRBJ2-1; D is possibly TRBD1 or TRBD2 (5 bases each). This receptor was identified in an adult in good health and CMV-seropositive. The sample was memory CD4+ T cells from blood. CDR3 sequence (DNA): TGCGCCAGCAGCCAAGATGGGGCTAGCAGGAGGTACAATGAGCAGTTCTTC. Protein: CASSQDGASRRYNEQFF.